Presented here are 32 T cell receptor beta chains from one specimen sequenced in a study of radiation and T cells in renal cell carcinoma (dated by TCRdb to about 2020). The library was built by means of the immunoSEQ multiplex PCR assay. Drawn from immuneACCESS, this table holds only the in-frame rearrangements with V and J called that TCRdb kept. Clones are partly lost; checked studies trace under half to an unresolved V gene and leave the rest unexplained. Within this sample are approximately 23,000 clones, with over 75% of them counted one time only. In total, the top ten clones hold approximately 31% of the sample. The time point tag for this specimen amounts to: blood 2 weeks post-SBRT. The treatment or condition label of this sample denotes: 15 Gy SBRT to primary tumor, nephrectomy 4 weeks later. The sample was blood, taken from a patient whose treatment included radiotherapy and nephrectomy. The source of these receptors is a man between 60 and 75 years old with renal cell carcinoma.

The CDR3 protein is CASGSGTSGEDTQYF. The CDR3 DNA reads as TGCGCCAGCGGCTCCGGGACTAGCGGGGAGGATACGCAGTATTTT. The rearrangement joins TRBV5-1 to TRBJ2-3; 13 bases align to TRBD2. There are 15 residues in the CDR3. V trimming: 7 bases; J trimming: 6 bases; junction bases outside the gene matches: 8. Germline-derived CDR1 and CDR2 are SGHRS and YFSETQ. Using reference TRBV5-1 and TRBJ2-3 for the parts outside the CDR3, the full variable domain is KAGVTQTPRYLIKTRGQQVTLSCSPISGHRSVSWYQQTPGQGLQFLFEYFSETQRNKGNFPGRFSGRQFSNSRSEMNVSTLELGDSALYLCASGSGTSGEDTQYFGPGTRLTVL.

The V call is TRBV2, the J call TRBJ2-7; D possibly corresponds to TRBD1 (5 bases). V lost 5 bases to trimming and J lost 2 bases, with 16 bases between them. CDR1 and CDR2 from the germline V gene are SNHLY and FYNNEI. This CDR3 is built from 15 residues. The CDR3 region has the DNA TGTGCCAGCAGTCTCACCAGGACACAGCCCTACGAGCAGTACTTC. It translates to CASSLTRTQPYEQYF.

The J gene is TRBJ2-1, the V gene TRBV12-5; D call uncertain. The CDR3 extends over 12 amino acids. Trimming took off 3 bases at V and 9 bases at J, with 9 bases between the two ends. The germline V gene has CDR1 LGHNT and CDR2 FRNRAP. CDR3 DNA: TGTGCTAGTGGTTTTCTTGTGGGTGAGCAGTTCTTC. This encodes CASGFLVGEQFF.

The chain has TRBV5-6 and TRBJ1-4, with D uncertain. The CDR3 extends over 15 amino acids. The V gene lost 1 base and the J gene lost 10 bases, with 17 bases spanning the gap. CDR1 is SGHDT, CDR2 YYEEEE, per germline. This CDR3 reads CASSLRAVALRKLFF. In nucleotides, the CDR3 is TGTGCCAGCAGCTTGCGGGCTGTGGCCCTGCGAAAACTGTTTTTT. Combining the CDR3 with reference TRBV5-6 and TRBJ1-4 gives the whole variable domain DAGVTQSPTHLIKTRGQQVTLRCSPKSGHDTVSWYQQALGQGPQFIFQYYEEEERQRGNFPDRFSGHQFPNYSSELNVNALLLGDSALYLCASSLRAVALRKLFFGSGTQLSVL.

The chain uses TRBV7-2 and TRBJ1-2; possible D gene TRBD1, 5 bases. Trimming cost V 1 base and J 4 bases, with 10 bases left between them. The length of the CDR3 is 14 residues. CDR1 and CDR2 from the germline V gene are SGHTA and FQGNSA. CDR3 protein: CASSLVRGSYGYTF. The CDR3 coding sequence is TGTGCCAGCAGCTTAGTTAGGGGCTCCTATGGCTACACCTTC. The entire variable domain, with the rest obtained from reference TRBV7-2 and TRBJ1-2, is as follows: GAGVSQSPSNKVTEKGKDVELRCDPISGHTALYWYRQSLGQGLEFLIYFQGNSAPDKSGLPSDRFSAERTGGSVSTLTIQRTQQEDSAVYLCASSLVRGSYGYTFGSGTRLTVV.

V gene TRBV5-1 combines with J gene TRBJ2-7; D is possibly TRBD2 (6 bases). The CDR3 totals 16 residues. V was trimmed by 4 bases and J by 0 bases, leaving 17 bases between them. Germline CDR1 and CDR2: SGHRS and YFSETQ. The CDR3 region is CASSVGGGRSSYEQYF. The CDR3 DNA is TGCGCCAGCAGCGTGGGTGGGGGGAGAAGCTCCTACGAGCAGTACTTC.

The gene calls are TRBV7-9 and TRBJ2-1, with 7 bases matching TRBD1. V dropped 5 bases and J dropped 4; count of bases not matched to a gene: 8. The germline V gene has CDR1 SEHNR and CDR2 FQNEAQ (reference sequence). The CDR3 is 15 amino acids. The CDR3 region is CASSPTGTVYNEQFF. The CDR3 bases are TGTGCCAGCAGCCCAACCGGGACAGTTTACAATGAGCAGTTCTTC.

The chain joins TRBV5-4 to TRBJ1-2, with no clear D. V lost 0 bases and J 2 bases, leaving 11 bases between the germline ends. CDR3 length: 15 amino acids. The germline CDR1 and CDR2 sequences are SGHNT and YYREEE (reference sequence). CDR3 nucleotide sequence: TGTGCCAGCAGCTTGGACGGCACAGCCAACTATGGCTACACCTTC. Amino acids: CASSLDGTANYGYTF.

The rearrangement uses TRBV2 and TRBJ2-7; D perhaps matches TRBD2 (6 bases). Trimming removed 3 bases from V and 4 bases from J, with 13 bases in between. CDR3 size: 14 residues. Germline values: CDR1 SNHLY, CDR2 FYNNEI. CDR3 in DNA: TGTGCCAGCAGTGATGTGGAGGGTCCGTACGAGCAGTACTTC. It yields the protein CASSDVEGPYEQYF.

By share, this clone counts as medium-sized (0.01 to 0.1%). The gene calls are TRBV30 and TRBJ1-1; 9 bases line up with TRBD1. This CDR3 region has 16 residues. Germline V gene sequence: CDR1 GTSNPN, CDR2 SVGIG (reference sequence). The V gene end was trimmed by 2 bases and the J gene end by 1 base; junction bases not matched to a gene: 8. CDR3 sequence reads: CAWSRGTGSENTEAFF. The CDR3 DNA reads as TGTGCCTGGAGTCGCGGGACAGGGTCCGAGAACACTGAAGCTTTCTTT. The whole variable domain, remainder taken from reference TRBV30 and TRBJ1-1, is SQTIHQWPATLVQPVGSPLSLECTVEGTSNPNLYWYRQAAGRGLQLLFYSVGIGQISSEVPQNLSASRPQDRQFILSSKKLLLSDSGFYLCAWSRGTGSENTEAFFGQGTRLTVV.

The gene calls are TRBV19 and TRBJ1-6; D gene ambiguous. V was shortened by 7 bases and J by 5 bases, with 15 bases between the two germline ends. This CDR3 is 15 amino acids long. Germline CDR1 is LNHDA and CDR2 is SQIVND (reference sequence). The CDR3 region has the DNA TGTGCCAGTACTACAACGGGAAGAAATAATTCACCCCTCCACTTT. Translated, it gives CASTTTGRNNSPLHF.

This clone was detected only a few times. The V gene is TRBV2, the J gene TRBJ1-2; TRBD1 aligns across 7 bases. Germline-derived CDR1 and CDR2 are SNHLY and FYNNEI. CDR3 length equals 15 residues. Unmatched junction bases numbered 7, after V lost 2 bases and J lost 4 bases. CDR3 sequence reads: CASSETSGTVYGYTF. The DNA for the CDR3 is TGTGCCAGCAGTGAAACTTCCGGGACAGTCTATGGCTACACCTTC.

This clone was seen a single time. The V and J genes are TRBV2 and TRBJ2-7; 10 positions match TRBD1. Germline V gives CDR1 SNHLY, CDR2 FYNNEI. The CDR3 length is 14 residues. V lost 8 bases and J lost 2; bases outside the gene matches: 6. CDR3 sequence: CASGDRGTTYEQYF. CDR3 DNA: TGTGCCAGCGGGGACAGGGGTACTACCTACGAGCAGTACTTC. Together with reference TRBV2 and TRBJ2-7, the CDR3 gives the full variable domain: EPEVTQTPSHQVTQMGQEVILRCVPISNHLYFYWYRQILGQKVEFLVSFYNNEISEKSEIFDDQFSVERPDGSNFTLKIRSTKLEDSAMYFCASGDRGTTYEQYFGPGTRLTVT.

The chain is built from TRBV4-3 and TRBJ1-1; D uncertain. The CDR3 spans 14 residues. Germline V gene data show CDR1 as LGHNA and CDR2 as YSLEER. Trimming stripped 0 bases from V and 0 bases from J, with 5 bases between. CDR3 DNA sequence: TGCGCCAGCAGCCAAGATTCCCTGAACACTGAAGCTTTCTTT. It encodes CASSQDSLNTEAFF.

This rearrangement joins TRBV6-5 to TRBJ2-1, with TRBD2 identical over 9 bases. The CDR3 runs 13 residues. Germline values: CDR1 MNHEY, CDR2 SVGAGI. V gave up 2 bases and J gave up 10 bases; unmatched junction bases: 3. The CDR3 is CASSYLAGWEQFF. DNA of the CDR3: TGTGCCAGCAGTTACCTAGCGGGATGGGAGCAGTTCTTC.

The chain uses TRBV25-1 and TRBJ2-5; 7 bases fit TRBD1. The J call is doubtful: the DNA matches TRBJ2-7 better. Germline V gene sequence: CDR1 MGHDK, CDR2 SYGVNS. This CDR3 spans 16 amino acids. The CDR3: CASSEWTGGEGNEQYF. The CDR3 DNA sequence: TGTGCCAGCAGTGAGTGGACAGGTGGTGAAGGTAACGAGCAGTACTTC.

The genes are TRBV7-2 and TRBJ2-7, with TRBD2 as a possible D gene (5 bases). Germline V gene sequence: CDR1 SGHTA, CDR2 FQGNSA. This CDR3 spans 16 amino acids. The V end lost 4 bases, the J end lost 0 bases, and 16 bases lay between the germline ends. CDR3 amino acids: CASSSRGKGSSYEQYF. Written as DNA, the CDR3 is TGTGCCAGCAGCTCCCGGGGAAAAGGAAGCTCCTACGAGCAGTACTTC.

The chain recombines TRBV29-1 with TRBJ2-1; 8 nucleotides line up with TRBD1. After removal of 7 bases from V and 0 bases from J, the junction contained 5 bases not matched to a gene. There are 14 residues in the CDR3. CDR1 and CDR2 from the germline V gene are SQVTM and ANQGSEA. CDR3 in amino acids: CSARQGNSYNEQFF. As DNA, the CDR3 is TGCAGCGCCAGACAGGGGAACTCCTACAATGAGCAGTTCTTC.

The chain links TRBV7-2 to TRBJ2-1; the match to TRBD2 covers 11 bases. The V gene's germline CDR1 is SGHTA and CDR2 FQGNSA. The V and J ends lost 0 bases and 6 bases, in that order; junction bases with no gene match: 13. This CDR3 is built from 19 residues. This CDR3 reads CASSLARLQTSGRSNEQFF. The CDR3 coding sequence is TGTGCCAGCAGCTTAGCCCGACTGCAAACTAGCGGGAGATCCAATGAGCAGTTCTTC.

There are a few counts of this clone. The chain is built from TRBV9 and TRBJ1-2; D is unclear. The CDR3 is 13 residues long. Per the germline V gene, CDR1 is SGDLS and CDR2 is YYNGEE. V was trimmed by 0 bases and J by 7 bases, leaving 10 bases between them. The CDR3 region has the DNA TGTGCCAGCAGCGTAGGGCCCTTCGGTGGCTACACCTTC. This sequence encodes CASSVGPFGGYTF.

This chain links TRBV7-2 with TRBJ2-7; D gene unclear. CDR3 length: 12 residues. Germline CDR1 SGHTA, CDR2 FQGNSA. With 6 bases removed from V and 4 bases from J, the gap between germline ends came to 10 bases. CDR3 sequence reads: CASSLGMYEQYF. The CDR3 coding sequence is TGTGCCAGCAGTCTAGGGATGTACGAGCAGTACTTC.

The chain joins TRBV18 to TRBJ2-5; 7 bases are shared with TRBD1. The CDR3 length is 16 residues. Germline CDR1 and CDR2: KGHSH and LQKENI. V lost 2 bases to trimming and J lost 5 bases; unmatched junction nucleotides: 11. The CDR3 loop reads CASSPANRQGWETQYF. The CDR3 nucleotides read TGTGCCAGCTCACCAGCTAACCGACAGGGTTGGGAGACCCAGTACTTC.

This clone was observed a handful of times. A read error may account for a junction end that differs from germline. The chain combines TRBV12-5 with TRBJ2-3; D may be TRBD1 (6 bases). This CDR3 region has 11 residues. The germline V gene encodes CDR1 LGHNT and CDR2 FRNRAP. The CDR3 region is CASGREGDGSF. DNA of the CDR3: TGTGCTAGTGGGCGAGAGGGGGACGGAAGTTTT.

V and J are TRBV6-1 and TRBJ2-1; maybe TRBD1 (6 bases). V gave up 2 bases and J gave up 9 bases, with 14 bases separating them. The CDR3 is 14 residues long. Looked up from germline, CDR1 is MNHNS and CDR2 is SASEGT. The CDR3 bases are TGTGCCAGCAGTGAATTCTTTCAGGGGCGTGAGCAGTTCTTC. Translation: CASSEFFQGREQFF.

The CDR3 reads CASSSTGIAEQYF. As DNA, the CDR3 is TGTGCCAGCAGCTCGACAGGGATAGCCGAGCAGTACTTC. The chain carries TRBV7-9 and TRBJ2-7; TRBD1 aligns across 7 bases. V lost 4 bases to trimming and J lost 6 bases; unmatched junction nucleotides: 6. This CDR3 is built from 13 residues. Germline CDR1 SEHNR, CDR2 FQNEAQ (reference sequence). Combining the CDR3 with reference TRBV7-9 and TRBJ2-7 gives the whole variable domain DTGVSQNPRHKITKRGQNVTFRCDPISEHNRLYWYRQTLGQGPEFLTYFQNEAQLEKSRLLSDRFSAERPKGSFSTLEIQRTEQGDSAMYLCASSSTGIAEQYFGPGTRLTVT.

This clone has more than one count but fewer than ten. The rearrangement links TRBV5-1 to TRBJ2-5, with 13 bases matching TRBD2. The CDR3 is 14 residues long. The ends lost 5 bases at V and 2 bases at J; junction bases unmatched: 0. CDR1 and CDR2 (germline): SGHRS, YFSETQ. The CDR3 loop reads CASRLAGGQETQYF. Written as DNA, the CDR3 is TGCGCCAGCAGACTAGCGGGGGGGCAAGAGACCCAGTACTTC.

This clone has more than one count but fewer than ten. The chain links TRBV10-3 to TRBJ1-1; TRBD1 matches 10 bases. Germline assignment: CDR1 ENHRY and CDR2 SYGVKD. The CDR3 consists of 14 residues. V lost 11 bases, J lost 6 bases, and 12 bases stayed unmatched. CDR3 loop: CALKETGGRSEAFF. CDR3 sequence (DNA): TGTGCCCTAAAGGAGACAGGGGGCAGATCTGAAGCTTTCTTT.

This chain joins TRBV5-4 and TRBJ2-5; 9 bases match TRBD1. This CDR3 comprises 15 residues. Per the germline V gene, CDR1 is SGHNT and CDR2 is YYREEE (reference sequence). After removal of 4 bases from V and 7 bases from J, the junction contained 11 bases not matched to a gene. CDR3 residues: CASSPAAGTGMTQYF. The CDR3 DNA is TGTGCCAGCAGCCCGGCTGCGGGGACAGGGATGACCCAGTACTTC.

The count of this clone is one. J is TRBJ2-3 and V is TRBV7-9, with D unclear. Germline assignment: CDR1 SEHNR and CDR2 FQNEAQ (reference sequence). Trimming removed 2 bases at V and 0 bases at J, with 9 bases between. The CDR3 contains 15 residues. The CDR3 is CASSLQRPSTDTQYF. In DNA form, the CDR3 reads TGTGCCAGCAGCTTACAACGGCCAAGCACAGATACGCAGTATTTT.

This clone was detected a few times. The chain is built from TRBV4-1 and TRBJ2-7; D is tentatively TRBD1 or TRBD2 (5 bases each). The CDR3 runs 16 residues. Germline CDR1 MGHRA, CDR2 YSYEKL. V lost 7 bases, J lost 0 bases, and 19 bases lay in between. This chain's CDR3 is CASTPGPGGSSYEQYF. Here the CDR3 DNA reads TGCGCCAGCACCCCGGGACCTGGCGGGTCCTCCTACGAGCAGTACTTC.

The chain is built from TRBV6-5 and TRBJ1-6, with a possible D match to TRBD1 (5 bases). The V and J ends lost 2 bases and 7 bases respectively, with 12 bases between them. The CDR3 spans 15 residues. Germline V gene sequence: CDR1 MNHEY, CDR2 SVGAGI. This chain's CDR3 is CASSYIGRGNSPLHF. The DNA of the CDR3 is TGTGCCAGCAGTTACATCGGAAGGGGCAATTCACCCCTCCACTTT.

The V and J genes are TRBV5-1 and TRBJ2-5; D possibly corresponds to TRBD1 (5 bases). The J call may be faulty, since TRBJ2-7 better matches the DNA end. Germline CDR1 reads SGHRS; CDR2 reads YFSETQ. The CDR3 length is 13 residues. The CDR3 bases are TGCGCCAGCAGCTACCAGGGTTCCTACGAGCAGTACTTC. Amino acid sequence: CASSYQGSYEQYF.